Listed below are T cell receptor beta chains from one sample, sequenced in a study of T-cell reconstitution after alpha-beta-depleted transplantation in children. TCRdb re-derived calls from the PCR reads in MiXCR, one entry per CDR3 protein. The top ten clones hold around 4.3% of a sample with 150,000 to 250,000 distinct CDR3 sequences, roughly 6.3% of them seen once. Sample: PBMCs, taken before TCRalphabeta/CD19-depleted stem cell transplant. The receptors derive from a girl less than two years old with combined immunodeficiency, due to receive a stem cell transplant. Both conserved end residues are part of each CDR3. Fields, in order: J gene, V gene, clone size, CDR3 protein. Clone sizes are given selectively: once, few, many, or a class where the clone is expanded.

J: TRBJ2-5
V: TRBV10-3
size: many
CDR3: CAIGVRQGLGETQYF

J: TRBJ2-1
V: TRBV5-6
size: many
CDR3: CASSSVLPSGTNEQFF

J: TRBJ1-2
V: TRBV5-1
size: many
CDR3: CASSFRGGGYGYTF

J: TRBJ1-2
V: TRBV28
size: few
CDR3: CASSYSGGVFDGYTF

J: TRBJ2-1
V: TRBV27
size: many
CDR3: CASTPGGILSSYNEQFF

J: TRBJ2-7
V: TRBV21-1
size: many
CDR3: CASSKAHPETQGGVCDEQYF

J: TRBJ2-2
V: TRBV6-5
size: many
CDR3: CASSYFGLAGANTGELFF

J: TRBJ1-4
V: TRBV20-1
size: many
CDR3: CSASLNRVKEKLFF

J: TRBJ2-2
V: TRBV19
size: many
CDR3: CATSRDTGELFF

J: TRBJ2-1
V: TRBV6-4
size: many
CDR3: CASQRLAGGPYNEQFF

J: TRBJ1-2
V: TRBV28
size: many
CDR3: CASSFRTGDLLFHGYTF

J: TRBJ2-2
V: TRBV5-1
size: many
CDR3: CASSTSWVANTGELFF

J: TRBJ1-4
V: TRBV15
size: many
CDR3: CATSSFVAVGEKLFF

J: TRBJ1-1
V: TRBV7-2
size: many
CDR3: CASSFSNVKGEAFF

J: TRBJ1-5
V: TRBV7-6
size: many
CDR3: CASSLSGLGQPQHF

J: TRBJ2-2
V: TRBV2
size: NA
CDR3: CASSAGAYANTGELFF

J: TRBJ2-7
V: TRBV9
size: many
CDR3: CASSVGSSPVSYEQYF

J: TRBJ1-2
V: TRBV20-1
size: NA
CDR3: CSAVDQYYGYTF

J: TRBJ2-1
V: TRBV9
size: many
CDR3: CASSGTGNMAYNEQFF

J: TRBJ1-4
V: TRBV29-1
size: many
CDR3: CSVAGGPGLTNEKLFF

J: TRBJ2-1
V: TRBV7-2
size: many
CDR3: CASSLARSGQGNEQFF

J: TRBJ1-1
V: TRBV18
size: many
CDR3: CASSLGSVNTEAFF

J: TRBJ2-1
V: TRBV25-1
size: many
CDR3: CASSADRASYNEQFF

J: TRBJ2-1
V: TRBV4-1
size: many
CDR3: CASSQYNEQFF

J: TRBJ2-1
V: TRBV2
size: many
CDR3: CASDYRTHEQFF

J: TRBJ1-1
V: TRBV29-1
size: many
CDR3: CSVERPLLNTEAFF

J: TRBJ1-3
V: TRBV20-1
size: many
CDR3: CSARSDNTASGNTIYF

J: TRBJ1-1
V: TRBV20-1
size: many
CDR3: CSAPQTYRGPGTEAFF

J: TRBJ2-1
V: TRBV4-1
size: many
CDR3: CASSQEWLAGHNEQFF

J: TRBJ2-4
V: TRBV3-1
size: once
CDR3: CASSQEEWDIQYF

J: TRBJ2-1
V: TRBV15
size: few
CDR3: CATSRVSYNEQFF

J: TRBJ2-7
V: TRBV7-2
size: few
CDR3: CASSLAGTGEIEQYF

J: TRBJ2-1
V: TRBV7-9
size: NA
CDR3: CASSSLVRGLAGVISYNEQFF

J: TRBJ2-3
V: TRBV29-1
size: many
CDR3: CSVEGWSTDTQYF

J: TRBJ2-1
V: TRBV9
size: many
CDR3: CASSAPGTSGYNEQFF

J: TRBJ2-7
V: TRBV7-6
size: many
CDR3: CASSLWPLAGTSNYEQYF

J: TRBJ2-7
V: TRBV4-2
size: NA
CDR3: CASSQRLSYEQYF

J: TRBJ2-7
V: TRBV28
size: many
CDR3: CASSLMGWLGEQYF

J: TRBJ1-1
V: TRBV18
size: NA
CDR3: CASSPGTVPNTEAFF

J: TRBJ2-1
V: TRBV4-3
size: many
CDR3: CASSQGTGFYNEQFF

J: TRBJ1-5
V: TRBV4-1
size: few
CDR3: CASSQDAIQPYYSNQPQHF